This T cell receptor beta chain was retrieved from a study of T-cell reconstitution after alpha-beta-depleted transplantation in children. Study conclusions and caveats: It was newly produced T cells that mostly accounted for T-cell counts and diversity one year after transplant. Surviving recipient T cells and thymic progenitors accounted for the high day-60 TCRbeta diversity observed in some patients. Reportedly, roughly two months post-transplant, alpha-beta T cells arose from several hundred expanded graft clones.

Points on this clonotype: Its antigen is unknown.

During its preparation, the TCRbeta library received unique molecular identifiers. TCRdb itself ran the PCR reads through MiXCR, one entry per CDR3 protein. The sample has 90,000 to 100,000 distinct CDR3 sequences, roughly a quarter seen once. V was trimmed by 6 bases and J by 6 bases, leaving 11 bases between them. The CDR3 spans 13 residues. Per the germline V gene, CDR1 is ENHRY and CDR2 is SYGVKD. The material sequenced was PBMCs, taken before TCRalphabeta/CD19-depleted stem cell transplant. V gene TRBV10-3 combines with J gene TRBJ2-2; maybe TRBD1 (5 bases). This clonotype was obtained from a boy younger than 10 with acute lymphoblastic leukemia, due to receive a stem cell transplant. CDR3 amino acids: CAISPGKAGELFF. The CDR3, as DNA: TGTGCCATCAGCCCAGGGAAGGCCGGGGAGCTGTTTTTT.